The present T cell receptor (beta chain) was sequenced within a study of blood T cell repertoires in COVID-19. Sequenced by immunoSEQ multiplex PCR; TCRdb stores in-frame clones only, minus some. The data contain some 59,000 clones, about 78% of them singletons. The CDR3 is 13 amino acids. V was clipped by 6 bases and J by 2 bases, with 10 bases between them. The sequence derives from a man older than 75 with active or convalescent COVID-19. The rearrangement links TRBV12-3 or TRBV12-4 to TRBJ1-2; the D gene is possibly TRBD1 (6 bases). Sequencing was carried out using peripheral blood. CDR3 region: CASRAGENYGYTF. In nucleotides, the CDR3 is TGTGCCAGCAGGGCAGGGGAGAACTATGGCTACACCTTC.